Each of the 20 T cell receptor beta chains below was sequenced from the same sample in a study of CD8 T cells in Susac syndrome. Random hexamers were used to reverse transcribe an amount of about 0.45 to 1 ug RNA. Each CDR3 protein gets one entry after TCRdb re-called the immunoSEQ multiplex PCR reads with MiXCR. The table records nearly 200,000 distinct CDR3 sequences, nearly 95% of them present only once. The sample comprised CD4+ T cells from PBMCs. These receptors were collected from a human donor with multiple sclerosis.

The chain joins TRBV20-1 to TRBJ2-1, with 8 positions matching TRBD2. Per germline, CDR1 DFQATT and CDR2 SNEGSKA (reference sequence). This CDR3 region has 14 residues. With 0 bases clipped from V and 9 bases from J, the junction kept 7 bases outside the gene matches. The CDR3 sequence is CSARDLVAGSEQFF. The CDR3, as DNA: TGCAGTGCTAGAGATCTGGTAGCGGGGAGTGAGCAGTTCTTC.

The J gene is TRBJ1-1, the V gene TRBV7-9, with TRBD1 identical over 9 bases. The CDR3 length is 18 residues. In germline, CDR1 is SEHNR, CDR2 FQNEAQ (reference sequence). Trimming cost V 5 bases and J 4 bases; bases outside gene matches: 17. In nucleotides, the CDR3 is TGTGCCAGCAGCCTACCAGTCGGGGACAGGGCAAGGGGCACTGAAGCTTTCTTT. This sequence encodes CASSLPVGDRARGTEAFF. The full variable domain, its missing parts supplied by reference TRBV7-9 and TRBJ1-1, is DTGVSQNPRHKITKRGQNVTFRCDPISEHNRLYWYRQTLGQGPEFLTYFQNEAQLEKSRLLSDRFSAERPKGSFSTLEIQRTEQGDSAMYLCASSLPVGDRARGTEAFFGQGTRLTVV.

The V gene is TRBV12-3 or TRBV12-4, the J gene TRBJ1-5; 9 bases match TRBD1. The CDR3 is 14 residues long. V shed 6 bases and J 5 bases; nucleotides not matched to a gene: 5. CDR3 sequence reads: CASSQGQGDQPQHF. Written as DNA, the CDR3 is TGTGCCAGCAGCCAGGGACAGGGTGATCAGCCCCAGCATTTT.

The rearrangement links TRBV7-9 to TRBJ2-7; no clear D. The germline gives CDR1 SEHNR, CDR2 FQNEAQ (reference sequence). V lost 5 bases, J lost 0 bases, and 17 bases lay in between. The CDR3 length is 16 residues. The CDR3 sequence: CASSPGPQKFSYEQYF. As DNA, the CDR3 is TGTGCCAGCAGCCCGGGCCCGCAGAAATTCTCCTACGAGCAGTACTTC.

The sample holds one count of this clonotype. The V and J genes are TRBV4-1 and TRBJ1-5; no definite D call. The germline gives CDR1 MGHRA, CDR2 YSYEKL. The CDR3 is made up of 14 amino acids. Trimming stripped 1 base from V and 4 bases from J, with 8 bases between. CDR3 DNA sequence: TGCGCCAGCAGCCAAGGGGGTGTAAATCAGCCCCAGCATTTT. As protein: CASSQGGVNQPQHF.

The chain uses TRBV18 and TRBJ1-2; 8 bases match TRBD1. Germline values: CDR1 KGHSH, CDR2 LQKENI. The CDR3 is made up of 16 amino acids. After removal of 3 bases from V and 4 bases from J, the junction contained 10 bases not matched to a gene. In DNA, the CDR3 is TGTGCCAGCTCACCTGACAGGGGCATTAGGATCTATGGCTACACCTTC. As protein: CASSPDRGIRIYGYTF.

The rearrangement uses TRBV2 and TRBJ2-7; D possibly uses TRBD1 or TRBD2 (5 bases each). Germline V gene data show CDR1 as SNHLY and CDR2 as FYNNEI. The CDR3 has 14 residues. The V and J ends lost 6 bases and 0 bases respectively, with 12 bases between them. The CDR3 DNA follows: TGTGCCAGCAGCAGGGACGCATTCTCCTACGAGCAGTACTTC. Residues: CASSRDAFSYEQYF.

The J gene is TRBJ2-3, the V gene TRBV29-1; maybe TRBD2 (5 bases). Germline CDR1 and CDR2: SQVTM and ANQGSEA. Trimming shortened V by 1 base and J by 1 base, and 12 bases separated the two germline ends. This CDR3 comprises 15 residues. CDR3 DNA: TGCAGCGTTGAAGGAGGGCTGCCCCGCACAGATACGCAGTATTTT. It yields the protein CSVEGGLPRTDTQYF.

The CDR3 DNA reads as TGTGCCAGCAGGAAGGGGGCCCGGAACACTGAAGCTTTCTTT. Protein product: CASRKGARNTEAFF. This chain joins TRBV7-9 and TRBJ1-1, with TRBD1 identical over 7 bases. CDR1 is SEHNR and CDR2 is FQNEAQ in the germline V gene (reference sequence). The CDR3 has 14 amino acids. With 6 bases clipped from V and 1 base from J, the junction kept 5 bases outside the gene matches.

This chain links TRBV4-1 with TRBJ2-7; 13 bases fit TRBD2. This CDR3 contains 19 residues. CDR1 and CDR2 (germline): MGHRA, YSYEKL. J was trimmed by 7 bases and V by 3 bases; bases with no gene match: 18. Here the CDR3 DNA reads TGCGCCAGCAGCCACAACCTCAAAGGACTAGCGGGAGATCATCGGGAGCAGTACTTC. Translated, it gives CASSHNLKGLAGDHREQYF.

The CDR3 DNA is TGTGCCAGCAGCTTAGACGGTTCTTCACCCCTCCACTTT. It encodes CASSLDGSSPLHF. The genes are TRBV7-9 and TRBJ1-6; D unclear. This CDR3 has 13 amino acids. Trimming cost V 1 base and J 9 bases, with 7 bases left between them. CDR1 is SEHNR and CDR2 is FQNEAQ in the germline V gene (reference sequence). Full variable domain (outside the CDR3, taken from reference TRBV7-9 and TRBJ1-6): DTGVSQNPRHKITKRGQNVTFRCDPISEHNRLYWYRQTLGQGPEFLTYFQNEAQLEKSRLLSDRFSAERPKGSFSTLEIQRTEQGDSAMYLCASSLDGSSPLHFGNGTRLTVT.

Only one count was recorded for this clonotype. V and J are TRBV29-1 and TRBJ2-7, with D possibly matching TRBD2 (7 bases). Germline-derived CDR1 and CDR2 are SQVTM and ANQGSEA. The germline V and J ends were trimmed by 8 bases and 5 bases, with 19 bases remaining between them. This CDR3 is 13 amino acids long. The chain's CDR3 is CSFKLAEGDEQYF. The DNA for the CDR3 is TGCAGCTTCAAGCTAGCGGAGGGGGACGAGCAGTACTTC.

The chain combines TRBV24-1 with TRBJ2-1; TRBD2 is a possible D gene (5 bases). The CDR3 totals 14 residues. Germline assignment: CDR1 KGHDR and CDR2 SFDVKD. Trimming removed 4 bases at V and 7 bases at J, with 13 bases between. CDR3 in amino acids: CATSDLGRRNEQFF. The CDR3 DNA sequence: TGTGCCACCAGTGACCTTGGACGGAGGAATGAGCAGTTCTTC.

The chain recombines TRBV11-2 with TRBJ2-1, with 7 nucleotides matching TRBD1. In germline, CDR1 is SGHAT, CDR2 FQNNGV. The CDR3 contains 16 residues. J lost 5 bases, V lost 4 bases, and 11 bases had no gene match. The CDR3 is CASSSRQTGSHNEQFF. The CDR3 coding sequence is TGTGCCAGCAGCTCAAGGCAGACAGGGTCGCACAATGAGCAGTTCTTC.

The chain joins TRBV30 to TRBJ1-2; no reliable D call. V dropped 5 bases and J dropped 5 bases, with 12 bases sitting between them. Germline CDR1 is GTSNPN and CDR2 is SVGIG (reference sequence). The CDR3 loop spans 12 amino acids. This CDR3 is CAWAWTAYGYTF. CDR3 sequence (DNA): TGTGCCTGGGCTTGGACTGCTTATGGCTACACCTTC. The full variable domain, with the rest looked up from reference TRBV30 and TRBJ1-2, is SQTIHQWPATLVQPVGSPLSLECTVEGTSNPNLYWYRQAAGRGLQLLFYSVGIGQISSEVPQNLSASRPQDRQFILSSKKLLLSDSGFYLCAWAWTAYGYTFGSGTRLTVV.

V is TRBV27 and J is TRBJ2-7; either TRBD1 or TRBD2 may fit D (5 bases each). From germline, CDR1 is MNHEY and CDR2 SMNVEV (reference sequence). CDR3 length: 14 residues. V was trimmed by 5 bases and J by 2 bases, leaving 13 bases between them. CDR3 sequence reads: CASSTGYGAYEQYF. The CDR3 DNA is TGTGCCAGCAGTACAGGCTACGGGGCCTACGAGCAGTACTTC.

The genes are TRBV11-2 and TRBJ2-5; either TRBD1 or TRBD2 may fit D (5 bases each). Germline values: CDR1 SGHAT, CDR2 FQNNGV. V was clipped by 0 bases and J by 7 bases, with 12 bases between them. This CDR3 is built from 14 residues. The CDR3 spells CASSLDRDRGTQYF. The CDR3 DNA reads as TGTGCCAGCAGCTTAGATCGGGACCGGGGGACCCAGTACTTC.

The chain is built from TRBV29-1 and TRBJ2-7; tentative D call: TRBD1 (5 bases). The CDR3 has 13 residues. The V and J ends lost 8 bases and 6 bases respectively, with 20 bases between them. The V gene's germline CDR1 is SQVTM and CDR2 ANQGSEA. The CDR3 sequence is CSFSGPRLGEQYF. CDR3 in DNA: TGCAGCTTCTCAGGGCCTCGTCTGGGCGAGCAGTACTTC.

The chain is built from TRBV6-4 and TRBJ1-2; a possible D gene is TRBD1 (5 bases). Germline V gene sequence: CDR1 MRHNA, CDR2 SNTAGT. Trimming cost V 6 bases and J 4 bases, with 15 bases left between them. The length of the CDR3 is 14 residues. Here the CDR3 reads CASSPNEGPYGYTF. CDR3 sequence (DNA): TGTGCCAGCAGCCCTAACGAGGGGCCCTATGGCTACACCTTC.

The chain uses TRBV7-2 and TRBJ2-3; D possibly corresponds to TRBD2 (6 bases). In germline, CDR1 is SGHTA, CDR2 FQGNSA. CDR3 length: 18 amino acids. Between the trimmed V and J ends, which lost 1 base and 0 bases, there was a span of 17 bases. CDR3 residues: CASSLGLGGRPSTDTQYF. CDR3 sequence (DNA): TGTGCCAGCAGCTTAGGCCTTGGGGGGAGACCTAGCACAGATACGCAGTATTTT. Variable domain in full (rest from reference TRBV7-2 and TRBJ2-3): GAGVSQSPSNKVTEKGKDVELRCDPISGHTALYWYRQSLGQGLEFLIYFQGNSAPDKSGLPSDRFSAERTGGSVSTLTIQRTQQEDSAVYLCASSLGLGGRPSTDTQYFGPGTRLTVL.